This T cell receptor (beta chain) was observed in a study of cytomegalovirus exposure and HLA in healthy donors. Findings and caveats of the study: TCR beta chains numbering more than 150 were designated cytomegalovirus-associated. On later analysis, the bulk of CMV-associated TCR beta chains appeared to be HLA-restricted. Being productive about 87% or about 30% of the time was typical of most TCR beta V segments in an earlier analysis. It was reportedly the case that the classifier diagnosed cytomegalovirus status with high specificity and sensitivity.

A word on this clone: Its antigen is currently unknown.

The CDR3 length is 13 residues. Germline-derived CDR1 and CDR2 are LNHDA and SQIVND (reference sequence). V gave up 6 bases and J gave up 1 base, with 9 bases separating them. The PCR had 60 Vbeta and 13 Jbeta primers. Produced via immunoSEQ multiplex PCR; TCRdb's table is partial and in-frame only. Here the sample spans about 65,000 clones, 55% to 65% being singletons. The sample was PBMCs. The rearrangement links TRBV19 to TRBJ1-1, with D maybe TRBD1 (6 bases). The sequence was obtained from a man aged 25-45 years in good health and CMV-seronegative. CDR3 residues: CASRSQGNTEAFF. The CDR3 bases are TGTGCCAGTAGATCACAGGGGAACACTGAAGCTTTCTTT.